One TCR beta chain is described in this entry. Its antigen is as yet unknown. This sample is part of a study of cytomegalovirus exposure and HLA in healthy donors. Study-wide results and caveats: Reportedly, cytomegalovirus status was diagnosed with high sensitivity and specificity. Association of roughly 17,000 TCR beta sequences with HLA alleles was found at 0.05 false discovery rate in a later analysis. In an earlier analysis, about 87% or about 30%: the productive usage of most TCR beta V segments.

This CDR3 comprises 16 residues. Germline CDR1 and CDR2: SEHNR and FQNEAQ (reference sequence). Between the trimmed V and J ends, which lost 1 base and 2 bases, there was a span of 12 bases. Primers for the PCR totalled 60 Vbeta and 13 Jbeta. Profiling relied on immunoSEQ multiplex PCR, and the TCRdb table lists in-frame clones only, not all of them. The sample has around 67,000 clones, 78% seen once. The clonotype originates from a man younger than 35 in good health and CMV-seropositive. The sample consisted of PBMCs. The chain links TRBV7-9 to TRBJ1-5, with a tentative D call TRBD1 (5 bases). The CDR3 is CASSLGGGGGNQPQHF. The DNA for the CDR3 is TGTGCCAGCAGCTTAGGAGGCGGGGGGGGCAATCAGCCCCAGCATTTT.